This T cell receptor (beta chain) was sequenced during a study of human T cells and chemical hapten exposure. Unfractionated whole blood was the source of the extracted total RNA. MiXCR was run by TCRdb on the 5' RACE reads, yielding one entry per CDR3 protein. The data hold 80,000 or so distinct CDR3 sequences, with 15% observed a single time. This clonotype was seen a few times. Germline-derived CDR1 and CDR2 are MNHEY and SVGAGI. Unmatched junction bases numbered 8, after V lost 6 bases and J lost 1 base. The CDR3 extends over 15 amino acids. This receptor was taken from a female donor in good health. The rearrangement uses TRBV6-5 and TRBJ1-1, with 7 nucleotides matching TRBD1. The chain's CDR3 is CASSLDRVWNTEAFF. The CDR3 DNA follows: TGTGCCAGCAGCCTTGACAGGGTCTGGAACACTGAAGCTTTCTTT.